These 20 T cell receptor beta chains share one sample of origin, sequenced in a study of cytotoxic CD8 clonotypes in ibrutinib-treated CLL. Only in-frame clones appear in the TCRdb table, and some are missing; sequencing was by immunoSEQ multiplex PCR. The repertoire holds under 150,000 clones, approximately 90% seen once, with less than 14% in the top ten. The specimen comprised PBMCs, sampled after 12 months of ibrutinib treatment. These receptors were taken from a human donor with chronic lymphocytic leukemia.

This clone showed up just a few times. The chain is built from TRBV28 and TRBJ2-7; no clear D. Germline V gene data show CDR1 as MDHEN and CDR2 as SYDVKM. Trimming stripped 6 bases from V and 4 bases from J, with 4 bases between. This CDR3 is built from 10 residues. CDR3 amino acids: CASRRYEQYF. CDR3 DNA sequence: TGTGCCAGCAGAAGATACGAGCAGTACTTC.

This rearrangement joins TRBV5-1 to TRBJ2-4, with D tentatively TRBD2 (5 bases). Between the trimmed V and J ends, which lost 0 bases and 1 base, there was a span of 14 bases. Germline assignment: CDR1 SGHRS and CDR2 YFSETQ. The CDR3 length is 17 residues. CDR3 DNA: TGCGCCAGCAGCTTGGCCGGGCTAGCCCTCGCCAAAAACATTCAGTACTTC. It is translated as CASSLAGLALAKNIQYF. The full variable domain, in which reference TRBV5-1 and TRBJ2-4 provide the parts outside the CDR3, is KAGVTQTPRYLIKTRGQQVTLSCSPISGHRSVSWYQQTPGQGLQFLFEYFSETQRNKGNFPGRFSGRQFSNSRSEMNVSTLELGDSALYLCASSLAGLALAKNIQYFGAGTRLSVL.

This chain connects TRBV6-6 to TRBJ2-7, with TRBD2 identical over 12 bases. Per germline, CDR1 MNHNY and CDR2 SVGAGI (reference sequence). This CDR3 spans 15 amino acids. Trimming removed 4 bases from V and 2 bases from J; junction bases left unmatched: 3. DNA for the CDR3: TGTGCCAGCAGTTCCGGGACTAGCGGGCCCTACGAGCAGTACTTC. It encodes CASSSGTSGPYEQYF.

V usage is TRBV28 and J usage is TRBJ1-1, with no clear D. The V gene's germline CDR1 is MDHEN and CDR2 SYDVKM. The CDR3 is made up of 12 amino acids. Trimming took off 6 bases at V and 1 base at J, with 6 bases between the two ends. CDR3 DNA: TGTGCCAGCAGGTCAGCGAACACTGAAGCTTTCTTT. Its translation is CASRSANTEAFF.

In its sample, this clone was seen once. V gene TRBV19 combines with J gene TRBJ2-5; 7 bases are a match to TRBD1. CDR1 and CDR2 (germline): LNHDA, SQIVND (reference sequence). Trimming cost V 10 bases and J 3 bases; bases outside gene matches: 11. This CDR3 has 14 residues. In DNA form, the CDR3 reads TGTGCCACCTCCCAACAGGGGTCGAAAGAGACCCAGTACTTC. Translated, it gives CATSQQGSKETQYF.

The gene calls are TRBV14 and TRBJ2-7; TRBD2 aligns across 11 bases. The CDR3 has 15 amino acids. The V gene's germline CDR1 is SGHDN and CDR2 FVKESK. V was pared by 2 bases and J by 6 bases, with 6 bases of the junction left unmatched. This chain's CDR3 is CASSQIAGGVVEQYF. The CDR3 nucleotides read TGTGCCAGCAGCCAAATAGCGGGAGGGGTTGTCGAGCAGTACTTC.

This chain links TRBV4-1 with TRBJ2-7, with 13 bases fitting TRBD2. Per germline, CDR1 MGHRA and CDR2 YSYEKL. With 1 base clipped from V and 3 bases from J, the junction kept 6 bases outside the gene matches. The CDR3 runs 17 residues. The CDR3 DNA follows: TGCGCCAGCAGCCAAGGATCTGGACTAGCGGGAGACTACGAGCAGTACTTC. It is translated as CASSQGSGLAGDYEQYF.

The V call is TRBV7-2, the J call TRBJ2-7; the D is unclear. Germline CDR1 is SGHTA and CDR2 is FQGNSA. The V end lost 5 bases, the J end lost 3 bases, and 14 bases lay between the germline ends. The CDR3 is 14 amino acids. The CDR3 nucleotides are TGTGCCAGCAGCCAAAATTACGTTATCTACGAGCAGTACTTC. It codes for CASSQNYVIYEQYF.

The V and J genes are TRBV18 and TRBJ2-3; D may be TRBD2 (6 bases). With 3 bases removed from V and 0 bases from J, the gap between germline ends came to 19 bases. Per the germline V gene, CDR1 is KGHSH and CDR2 is LQKENI. This CDR3 comprises 18 residues. CDR3 in DNA: TGTGCCAGCTCACCTCGGGCGGGATCCCCCCCTAGCACAGATACGCAGTATTTT. Amino acids: CASSPRAGSPPSTDTQYF.

The chain links TRBV5-4 to TRBJ2-7; 8 positions match TRBD2. Germline V gene lookup returns CDR1 SGHNT and CDR2 YYREEE (reference sequence). The CDR3 spans 13 residues. Unmatched junction bases numbered 0, after V lost 2 bases and J lost 2 bases. DNA for the CDR3: TGTGCCAGCAGCTTTAGCGGGGCCTACGAGCAGTACTTC. Its protein is CASSFSGAYEQYF.

This chain links TRBV5-1 with TRBJ1-1; 7 bases are a match to TRBD1. J gave up 1 base and V 5 bases, and 5 bases lay outside the gene matches. The length of the CDR3 is 14 residues. Germline lookup yields CDR1 SGHRS and CDR2 YFSETQ. This chain's CDR3 is CASSFRGTNTEAFF. The CDR3 DNA sequence: TGCGCCAGCAGTTTCAGGGGGACGAACACTGAAGCTTTCTTT.

This chain uses TRBV27 with TRBJ1-2; D gene ambiguous. Trimming cost V 6 bases and J 3 bases, with 20 bases left between them. From germline, CDR1 is MNHEY and CDR2 SMNVEV (reference sequence). The CDR3 contains 16 residues. For the CDR3, the DNA is TGTGCCAGCAGACCTACCCGGAACGCTGGAGACTATGGCTACACCTTC. It encodes CASRPTRNAGDYGYTF.

The V gene is TRBV9, the J gene TRBJ2-7; no reliable D call. The CDR3 spans 14 residues. Looked up from germline, CDR1 is SGDLS and CDR2 is YYNGEE. Deletions cut 0 bases from V and 1 base from J, with 8 bases between. CDR3 nucleotides: TGTGCCAGCAGCGTAGGACCGATATCCTACGAGCAGTACTTC. Its protein product is CASSVGPISYEQYF.

The V gene is TRBV5-8, the J gene TRBJ1-5; D is uncertain. CDR3 length equals 13 residues. Trimming removed 4 bases at V and 6 bases at J, with 11 bases between. Germline CDR1 is SGHTS and CDR2 is YDEGEE. CDR3 region: CASSTRYSQPQHF. The CDR3 region has the DNA TGTGCCAGCAGCACGAGATACAGTCAGCCCCAGCATTTT.

The chain uses TRBV6-1 and TRBJ2-7; D may be TRBD2 (5 bases). This CDR3 is 15 amino acids long. Germline loops: CDR1 MNHNS, CDR2 SASEGT. V was cut by 5 bases and J by 4 bases, with 18 bases left in between. The DNA for the CDR3 is TGTGCCAGCAGTCATTCAGCGGATTTGGGTTACGAGCAGTACTTC. This sequence encodes CASSHSADLGYEQYF.

This chain connects TRBV9 to TRBJ1-2, with no clear D. Trimming cost V 3 bases and J 8 bases, with 8 bases left between them. Germline V gene data show CDR1 as SGDLS and CDR2 as YYNGEE. CDR3 length: 11 amino acids. CDR3 bases: TGTGCCAGCAGCGGGAGGGAGGGCTACACCTTC. Encoded protein: CASSGREGYTF.

Only one count was recorded for this clone. This chain joins TRBV7-9 and TRBJ1-1, with D tentatively TRBD1 (5 bases). CDR3 length: 13 residues. Trimming removed 6 bases from V and 0 bases from J, with 8 bases in between. CDR1 is SEHNR and CDR2 is FQNEAQ in the germline V gene (reference sequence). The CDR3 spells CASSSGVNTEAFF. The CDR3 coding sequence is TGTGCCAGCAGTTCGGGGGTGAACACTGAAGCTTTCTTT.

The chain joins TRBV9 to TRBJ2-3; 9 bases map to TRBD1. The CDR3 spans 15 residues. The V gene's germline CDR1 is SGDLS and CDR2 YYNGEE. Losses at the gene ends were 4 bases for V and 0 bases for J; bases not matched to a gene: 3. The CDR3 sequence is CASSYRGRSTDTQYF. The CDR3 bases are TGTGCCAGCAGCTACAGGGGGCGCAGCACAGATACGCAGTATTTT.

The chain carries TRBV14 and TRBJ1-1; 7 bases are shared with TRBD1. Germline CDR1 reads SGHDN; CDR2 reads FVKESK. V lost 4 bases to trimming and J lost 3 bases; unmatched junction nucleotides: 5. CDR3 length: 14 amino acids. The CDR3 loop is CASSPFDRDTEAFF. CDR3 in DNA: TGTGCCAGCAGCCCTTTCGACAGGGACACTGAAGCTTTCTTT.

The CDR3 loop is CASRGTEPYEQYF. CDR3 sequence (DNA): TGTGCCAGCAGAGGGACAGAACCCTACGAGCAGTACTTC. This chain joins TRBV6-5 and TRBJ2-7, with 7 nucleotides matching TRBD1. This CDR3 has 13 amino acids. V was clipped by 6 bases and J by 2 bases; unmatched bases: 4. In germline, CDR1 is MNHEY, CDR2 SVGAGI.